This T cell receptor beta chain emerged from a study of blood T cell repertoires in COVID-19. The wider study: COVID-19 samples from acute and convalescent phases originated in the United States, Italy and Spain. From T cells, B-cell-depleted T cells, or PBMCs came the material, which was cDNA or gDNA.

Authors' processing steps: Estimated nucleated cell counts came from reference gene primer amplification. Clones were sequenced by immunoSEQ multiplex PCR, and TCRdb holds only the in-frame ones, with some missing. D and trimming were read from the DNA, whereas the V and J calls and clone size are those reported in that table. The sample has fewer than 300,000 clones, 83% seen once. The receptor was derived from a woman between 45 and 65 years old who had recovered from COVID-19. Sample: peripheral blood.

Written as DNA, the CDR3 is TGTGCCAGCAGTCCTCGCTTGCCCCGGGACAGGGGAAATGATCAAGAGACCCAGTACTTC. Amino acids: CASSPRLPRDRGNDQETQYF. The V call is TRBV27, the J call TRBJ2-5, with 10 bases matching TRBD1. Germline loops: CDR1 MNHEY, CDR2 SMNVEV (reference sequence). This CDR3 has 20 amino acids. Trimming removed 5 bases from V and 2 bases from J; junction bases left unmatched: 20.